The clone carrying this T cell receptor (beta chain) was recorded once. The antigen is unknown. The data were obtained in a study of blood T cells in healthy people across ages. Each donor gave ten milliliters of peripheral blood. Through a sample-barcoded 5' primer and a J-beta primer mix, a second PCR was run for roughly 6 to 11 cycles. Via MiXCR, TCRdb re-called the 5' RACE reads, giving one row per CDR3 protein. The table has some 690,000 distinct CDR3 sequences, about a fifth seen once. The V gene's germline CDR1 is SEHNR and CDR2 FQNEAQ (reference sequence). Between the trimmed V and J ends, which lost 5 bases and 5 bases, there was a span of 18 bases. This CDR3 is 16 amino acids long. Study findings and constraints: TCR beta diversity per million T cells fell roughly linearly with age. Researchers deemed the diversity estimates from one million T cells underestimates.

Sequences were obtained from blood. This TCR derives from a man between 70 and 80 years old in good health. The chain uses TRBV7-9 and TRBJ1-4, with no clear D. CDR3 in amino acids: CASSLVLTARNEKLFF. The CDR3 DNA is TGTGCCAGCAGCCTTGTATTAACTGCTAGGAATGAAAAACTGTTTTTT. The full variable domain, rest sourced from reference TRBV7-9 and TRBJ1-4, is DTGVSQNPRHKITKRGQNVTFRCDPISEHNRLYWYRQTLGQGPEFLTYFQNEAQLEKSRLLSDRFSAERPKGSFSTLEIQRTEQGDSAMYLCASSLVLTARNEKLFFGSGTQLSVL.